This T cell receptor beta chain was identified in a study of T-cell memory formation after mild COVID-19. Germline assignment: CDR1 SGHTA and CDR2 FQGNSA. This CDR3 contains 15 residues. V was cut by 3 bases and J by 0 bases, with 9 bases left in between. This clonotype has a count of ten or more. TCRdb reanalysed the 5' RACE reads using MiXCR and keeps one entry per CDR3 protein. The data hold 340,000 or so distinct CDR3 sequences, with approximately 12% observed a single time. The TCR sequence derives from a man between 18 and 29 years old who had mild COVID-19 (a few samples of this study predate the infection). Cell type and time point are not known. Material: PBMCs or a T cell subset sorted from them (not recorded which). V and J are TRBV7-2 and TRBJ2-4; maybe TRBD1 (6 bases). DNA for the CDR3: TGTGCCAGCAGCTTCGACAGGCTAGCCAAAAACATTCAGTACTTC. Its translation: CASSFDRLAKNIQYF.